These 11 T cell receptor beta chains came from one sample sequenced in a study of blood T cell repertoires in COVID-19. Sequencing was performed with immunoSEQ multiplex PCR; in TCRdb, only in-frame clones are kept and a portion is missing. Here the sample spans 200,000 to 250,000 clones, roughly 80% being singletons. Sequencing was done on a sample of peripheral blood. These receptors came from a man younger than 45 with active or convalescent COVID-19.

This chain connects TRBV29-1 to TRBJ1-5; D not certain. Germline V gene sequence: CDR1 SQVTM, CDR2 ANQGSEA. The CDR3 runs to 14 residues. V shed 4 bases and J shed 0 bases, with 10 bases lying between them. For the CDR3, the DNA is TGCAGCGTTGTGTACAGCAATAGCAATCAGCCCCAGCATTTT. It codes for CSVVYSNSNQPQHF.

The rearrangement uses TRBV5-1 and TRBJ2-1; 7 bases fit TRBD2. The CDR3 sequence is 18 residues long. The germline V gene encodes CDR1 SGHRS and CDR2 YFSETQ. Losses at the gene ends were 0 bases for V and 7 bases for J; bases not matched to a gene: 16. The CDR3: CASSLAFGGGPGSNEQFF. For the CDR3, the DNA is TGCGCCAGCAGCTTGGCCTTCGGGGGAGGGCCCGGGTCTAATGAGCAGTTCTTC.

The rearrangement uses TRBV7-2 and TRBJ2-5; no reliable D call. Germline values: CDR1 SGHTA, CDR2 FQGNSA. This CDR3 contains 13 residues. V was trimmed by 2 bases and J by 7 bases, leaving 11 bases between them. The CDR3 region has the DNA TGTGCCAGCAGCTTAACCCCCTCGGGGACCCAGTACTTC. Translated: CASSLTPSGTQYF.

V gene TRBV27 combines with J gene TRBJ1-5, with D possibly TRBD1 on 6 matching bases. This CDR3 is built from 18 residues. Trimming removed 0 bases from V and 0 bases from J, with 15 bases in between. Germline CDR1 reads MNHEY; CDR2 reads SMNVEV (reference sequence). The CDR3: CASSLSGGASYSNQPQHF. CDR3 bases: TGTGCCAGCAGTTTATCGGGGGGGGCGAGCTATAGCAATCAGCCCCAGCATTTT.

This rearrangement joins TRBV6-6 to TRBJ2-5, with TRBD1 matching over 7 bases. J lost 7 bases, V lost 5 bases, and 22 bases had no gene match. This CDR3 is 18 amino acids long. From germline, CDR1 is MNHNY and CDR2 SVGAGI (reference sequence). The CDR3 here is CASSRPTRTGASPLTQYF. The CDR3 nucleotides are TGTGCCAGCAGTCGCCCCACCCGGACAGGAGCCTCCCCGCTGACCCAGTACTTC.

CDR3 coding DNA: TGTGCCACCAGTCGGGTAGCGGGAGGGCCCAACGGGGAGCTGTTTTTT. Its protein product is CATSRVAGGPNGELFF. The chain is built from TRBV24-1 and TRBJ2-2; 11 bases are a match to TRBD2. From germline, CDR1 is KGHDR and CDR2 SFDVKD. The CDR3 is 16 amino acids. V shed 6 bases and J 7 bases; nucleotides not matched to a gene: 9.

The chain has TRBV5-6 and TRBJ1-2; possibly TRBD1 for D (6 bases). V was cut by 4 bases and J by 6 bases, with 13 bases left in between. Germline CDR1 and CDR2: SGHDT and YYEEEE. CDR3 length: 13 residues. The CDR3 DNA reads TGTGCCAGCAGCGTCGGGCCAGGGGATGGCTACACCTTC. Its protein product is CASSVGPGDGYTF.

This clone appeared many times. The V call is TRBV7-2, the J call TRBJ2-3; 7 bases agree with TRBD2. This CDR3 spans 16 amino acids. CDR1 and CDR2 (germline): SGHTA, FQGNSA. Trimming cost V 1 base and J 3 bases; bases outside gene matches: 7. The CDR3 sequence: CASSLVSGLGTDTQYF. The CDR3 coding sequence is TGTGCCAGCAGCTTAGTATCCGGACTAGGTACAGATACGCAGTATTTT.

J is TRBJ1-6 and V is TRBV20-1, with TRBD1 matching over 7 bases. The CDR3 extends over 13 amino acids. Looked up from germline, CDR1 is DFQATT and CDR2 is SNEGSKA (reference sequence). The V gene end was trimmed by 3 bases and the J gene end by 7 bases; junction bases not matched to a gene: 3. Here the CDR3 DNA reads TGCAGTGCTAGTGAGGGACAGAATTCACCCCTCCACTTT. This sequence encodes CSASEGQNSPLHF.

In its sample, this clone was seen once. The rearrangement uses TRBV9 and TRBJ1-5, with D tentatively TRBD1 (6 bases). The V end was cut by 3 bases, the J end by 9 bases, with 10 bases between. This CDR3 spans 12 amino acids. Germline V gene sequence: CDR1 SGDLS, CDR2 YYNGEE. The CDR3 nucleotides are TGTGCCAGCAGCGGCGGGGGCCCGCCCCAGCATTTT. As protein: CASSGGGPPQHF.

The chain joins TRBV27 to TRBJ2-7; 7 positions match TRBD1. This CDR3 is 13 amino acids long. The germline V gene has CDR1 MNHEY and CDR2 SMNVEV (reference sequence). V shed 5 bases and J 5 bases; nucleotides not matched to a gene: 6. The CDR3 DNA follows: TGTGCCAGCAGTCACAGGGGCTGGGACGAGCAGTACTTC. As protein: CASSHRGWDEQYF.